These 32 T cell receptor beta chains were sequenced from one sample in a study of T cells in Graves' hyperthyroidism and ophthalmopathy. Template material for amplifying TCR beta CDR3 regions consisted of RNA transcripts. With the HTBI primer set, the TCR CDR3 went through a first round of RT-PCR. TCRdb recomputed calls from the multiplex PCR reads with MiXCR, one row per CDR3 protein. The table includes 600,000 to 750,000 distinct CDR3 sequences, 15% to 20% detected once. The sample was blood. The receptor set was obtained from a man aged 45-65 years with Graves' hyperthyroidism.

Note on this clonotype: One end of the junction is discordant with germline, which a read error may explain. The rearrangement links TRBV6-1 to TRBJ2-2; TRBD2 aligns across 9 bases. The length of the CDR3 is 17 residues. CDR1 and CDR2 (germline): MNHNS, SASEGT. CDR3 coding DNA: TGTGACAGCAGCCGTGGGGGTAGCGGGAGTACGTCCGGGGAGCTGTTTTTT. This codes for CDSSRGGSGSTSGELFF.

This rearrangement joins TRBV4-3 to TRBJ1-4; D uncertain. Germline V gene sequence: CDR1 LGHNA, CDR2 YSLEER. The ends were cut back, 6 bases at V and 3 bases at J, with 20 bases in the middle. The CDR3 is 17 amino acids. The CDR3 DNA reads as TGCGCCAGCAGTCCGAGAGGTGTGGGCCAGTCTAATGAAAAACTGTTTTTT. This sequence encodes CASSPRGVGQSNEKLFF.

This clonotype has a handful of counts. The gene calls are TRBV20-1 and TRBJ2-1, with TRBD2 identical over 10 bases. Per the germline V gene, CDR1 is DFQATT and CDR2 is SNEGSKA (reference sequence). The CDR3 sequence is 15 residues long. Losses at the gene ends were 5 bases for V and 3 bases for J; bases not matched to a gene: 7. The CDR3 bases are TGCAGTGCTCCGCTAGCGGGAGCGTTCTACAATGAGCAGTTCTTC. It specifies CSAPLAGAFYNEQFF.

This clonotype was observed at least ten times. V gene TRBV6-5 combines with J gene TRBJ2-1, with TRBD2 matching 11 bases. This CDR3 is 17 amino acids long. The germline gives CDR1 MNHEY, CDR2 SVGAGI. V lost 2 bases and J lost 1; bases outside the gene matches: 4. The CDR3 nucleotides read TGTGCCAGCAGTTACGGTTCTAGCGGGAGGTCCTACAATGAGCAGTTCTTC. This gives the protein CASSYGSSGRSYNEQFF.

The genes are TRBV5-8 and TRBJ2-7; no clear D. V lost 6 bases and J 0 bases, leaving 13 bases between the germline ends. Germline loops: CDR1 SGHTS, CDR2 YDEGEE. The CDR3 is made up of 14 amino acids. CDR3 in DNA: TGTGCCAGCAACGTAAGGGTAAGCTCCTACGAGCAGTACTTC. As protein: CASNVRVSSYEQYF.

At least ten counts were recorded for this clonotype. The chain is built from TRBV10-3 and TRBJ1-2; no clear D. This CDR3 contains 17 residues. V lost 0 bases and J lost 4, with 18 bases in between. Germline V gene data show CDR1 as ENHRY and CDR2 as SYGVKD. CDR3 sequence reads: CAISESKMRRLPYGYTF. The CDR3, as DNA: TGTGCCATCAGTGAGTCGAAGATGAGGCGTCTCCCCTATGGCTACACCTTC.

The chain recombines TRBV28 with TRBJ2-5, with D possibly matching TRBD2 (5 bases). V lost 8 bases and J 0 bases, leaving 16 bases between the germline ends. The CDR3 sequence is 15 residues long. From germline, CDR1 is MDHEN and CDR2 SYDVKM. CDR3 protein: CASSTGGLYQETQYF. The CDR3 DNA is TGTGCCAGCTCAACTGGCGGACTGTACCAAGAGACCCAGTACTTC.

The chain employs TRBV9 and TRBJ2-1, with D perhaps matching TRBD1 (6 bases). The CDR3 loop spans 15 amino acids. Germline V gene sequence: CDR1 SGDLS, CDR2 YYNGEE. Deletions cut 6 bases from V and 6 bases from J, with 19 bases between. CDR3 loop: CASTVGTSETNEQFF. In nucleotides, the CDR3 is TGTGCCAGCACCGTGGGGACATCCGAGACCAATGAGCAGTTCTTC.

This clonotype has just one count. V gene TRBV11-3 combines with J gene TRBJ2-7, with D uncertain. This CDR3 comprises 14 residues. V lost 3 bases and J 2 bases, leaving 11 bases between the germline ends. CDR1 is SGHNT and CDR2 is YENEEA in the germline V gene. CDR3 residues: CASSLTRNTYEQYF. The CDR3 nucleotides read TGTGCCAGCAGCTTGACGAGGAACACCTACGAGCAGTACTTC. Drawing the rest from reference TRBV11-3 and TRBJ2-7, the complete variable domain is EAGVVQSPRYKIIEKKQPVAFWCNPISGHNTLYWYLQNLGQGPELLIRYENEEAVDDSQLPKDRFSAERLKGVDSTLKIQPAELGDSAVYLCASSLTRNTYEQYFGPGTRLTVT.

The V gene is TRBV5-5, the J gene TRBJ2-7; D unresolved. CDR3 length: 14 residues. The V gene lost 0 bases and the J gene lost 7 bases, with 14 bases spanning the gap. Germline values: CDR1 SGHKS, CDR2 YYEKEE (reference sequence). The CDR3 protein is CASSLAIQPCEQYF. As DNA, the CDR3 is TGTGCCAGCAGCTTGGCCATTCAGCCTTGTGAGCAGTACTTC.

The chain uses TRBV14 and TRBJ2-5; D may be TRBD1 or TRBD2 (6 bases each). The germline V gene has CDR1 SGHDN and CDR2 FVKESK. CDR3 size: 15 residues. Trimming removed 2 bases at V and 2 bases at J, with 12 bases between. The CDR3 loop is CASSQRGQGQETQYF. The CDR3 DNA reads TGTGCCAGCAGCCAACGGGGGCAGGGACAAGAGACCCAGTACTTC.

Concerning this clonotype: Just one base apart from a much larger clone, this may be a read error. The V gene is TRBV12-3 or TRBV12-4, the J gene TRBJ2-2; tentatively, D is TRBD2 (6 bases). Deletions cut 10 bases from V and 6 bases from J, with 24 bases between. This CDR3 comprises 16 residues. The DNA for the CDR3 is TGTGCCATTCGTAGGGGACTCGGGCGGTCATCCGGGGAGCTGTTTTTT. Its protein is CAIRRGLGRSSGELFF.

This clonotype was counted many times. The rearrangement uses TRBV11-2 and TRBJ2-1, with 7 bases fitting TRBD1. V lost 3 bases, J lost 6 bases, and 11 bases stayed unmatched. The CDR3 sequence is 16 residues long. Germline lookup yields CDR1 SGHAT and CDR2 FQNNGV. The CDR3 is CASSLADRVQVNEQFF. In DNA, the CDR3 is TGTGCCAGCAGCTTGGCCGACAGGGTACAGGTCAATGAGCAGTTCTTC.

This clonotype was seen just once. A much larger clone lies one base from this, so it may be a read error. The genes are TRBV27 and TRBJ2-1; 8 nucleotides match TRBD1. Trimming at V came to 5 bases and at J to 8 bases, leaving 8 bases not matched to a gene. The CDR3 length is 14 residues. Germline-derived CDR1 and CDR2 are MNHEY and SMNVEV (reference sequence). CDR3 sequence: CASSDRTGGHEQFF. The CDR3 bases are TGTGCCAGCAGTGACAGAACAGGGGGGCATGAGCAGTTCTTC.

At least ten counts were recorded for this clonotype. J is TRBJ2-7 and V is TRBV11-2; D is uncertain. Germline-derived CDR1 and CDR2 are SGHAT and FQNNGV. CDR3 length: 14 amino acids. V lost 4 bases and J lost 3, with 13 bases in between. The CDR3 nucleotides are TGTGCCAGCAGCTACGGTGATGGTTTCTACGAGCAGTACTTC. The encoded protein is CASSYGDGFYEQYF.

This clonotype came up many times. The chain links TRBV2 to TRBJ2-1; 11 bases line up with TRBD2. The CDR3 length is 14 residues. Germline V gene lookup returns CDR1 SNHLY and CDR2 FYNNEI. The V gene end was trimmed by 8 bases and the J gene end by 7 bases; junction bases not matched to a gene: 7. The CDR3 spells CASRELAGDNEQFF. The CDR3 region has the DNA TGTGCCAGCCGGGAACTAGCGGGAGATAATGAGCAGTTCTTC.

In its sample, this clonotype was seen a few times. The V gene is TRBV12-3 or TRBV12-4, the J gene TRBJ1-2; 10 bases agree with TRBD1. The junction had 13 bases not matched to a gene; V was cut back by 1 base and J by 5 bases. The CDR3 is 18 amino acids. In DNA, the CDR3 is TGTGCCAGCAGTTTAGTTAGGGGACAGGGGACTTTATCATATGGCTACACCTTC. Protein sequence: CASSLVRGQGTLSYGYTF.

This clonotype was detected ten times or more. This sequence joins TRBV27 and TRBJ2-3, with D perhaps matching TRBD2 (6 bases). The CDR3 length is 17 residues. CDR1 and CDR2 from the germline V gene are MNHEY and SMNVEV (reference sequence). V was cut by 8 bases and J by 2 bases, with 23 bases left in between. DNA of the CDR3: TGTGCCAGCTCTACCCAATACCCGGGACTCTACACAGATACGCAGTATTTT. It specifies CASSTQYPGLYTDTQYF.

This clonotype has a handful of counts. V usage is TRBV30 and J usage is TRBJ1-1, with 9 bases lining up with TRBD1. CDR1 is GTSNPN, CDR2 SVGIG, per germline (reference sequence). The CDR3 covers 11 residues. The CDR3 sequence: CAAGTGPEAFF. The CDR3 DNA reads TGTGCAGCGGGGACAGGGCCTGAAGCTTTCTTT. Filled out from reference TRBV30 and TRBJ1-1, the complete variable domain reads SQTIHQWPATLVQPVGSPLSLECTVEGTSNPNLYWYRQAAGRGLQLLFYSVGIGQISSEVPQNLSASRPQDRQFILSSKKLLLSDSGFYLCAAGTGPEAFFGQGTRLTVV.

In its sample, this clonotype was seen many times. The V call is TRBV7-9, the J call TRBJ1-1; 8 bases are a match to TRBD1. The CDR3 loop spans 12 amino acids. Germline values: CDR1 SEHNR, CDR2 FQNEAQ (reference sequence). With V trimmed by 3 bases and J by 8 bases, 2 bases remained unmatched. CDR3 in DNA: TGTGCCAGCAGCTTTTCAGGGGGCGAAGCTTTCTTT. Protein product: CASSFSGGEAFF.

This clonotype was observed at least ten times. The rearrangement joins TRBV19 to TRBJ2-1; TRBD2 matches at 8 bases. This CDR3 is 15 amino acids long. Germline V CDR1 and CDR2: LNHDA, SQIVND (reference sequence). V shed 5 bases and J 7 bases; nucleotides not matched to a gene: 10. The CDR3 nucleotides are TGTGCCAGTAGTGGAAACGGGAGGGCCAAGAATGAGCAGTTCTTC. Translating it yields CASSGNGRAKNEQFF.

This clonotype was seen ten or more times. CDR3 DNA sequence: TGTGCCAGCAGCGTCGGGACAGCTGAAGCTTTCTTT. It translates to CASSVGTAEAFF. This chain uses TRBV9 with TRBJ1-1; 7 nucleotides line up with TRBD1. Trimming took 2 bases from V and 6 from J; bases not matched to a gene: 1. CDR3 size: 12 residues. Germline V lookup: CDR1 SGDLS, CDR2 YYNGEE.

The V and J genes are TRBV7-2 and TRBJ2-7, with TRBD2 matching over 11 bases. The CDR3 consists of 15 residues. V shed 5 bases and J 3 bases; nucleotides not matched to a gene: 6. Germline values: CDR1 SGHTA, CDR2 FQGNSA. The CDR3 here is CASSVLAGDRYEQYF. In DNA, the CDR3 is TGTGCCAGCAGCGTACTAGCGGGAGACCGCTACGAGCAGTACTTC.

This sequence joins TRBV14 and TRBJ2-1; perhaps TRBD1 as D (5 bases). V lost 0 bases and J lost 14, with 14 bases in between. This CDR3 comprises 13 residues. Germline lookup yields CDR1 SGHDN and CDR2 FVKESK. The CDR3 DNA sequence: TGTGCCAGCAGCCAAGATTGGCAGGGCTTGGAGTTCTTC. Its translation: CASSQDWQGLEFF.

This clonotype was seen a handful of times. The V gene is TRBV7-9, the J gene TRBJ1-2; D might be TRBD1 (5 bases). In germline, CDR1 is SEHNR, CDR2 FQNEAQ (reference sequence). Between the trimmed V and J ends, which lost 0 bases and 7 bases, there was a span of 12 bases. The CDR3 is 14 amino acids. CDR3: CASSLARTGGGYTF. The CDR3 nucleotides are TGTGCCAGCAGCTTAGCACGGACTGGGGGTGGCTACACCTTC.

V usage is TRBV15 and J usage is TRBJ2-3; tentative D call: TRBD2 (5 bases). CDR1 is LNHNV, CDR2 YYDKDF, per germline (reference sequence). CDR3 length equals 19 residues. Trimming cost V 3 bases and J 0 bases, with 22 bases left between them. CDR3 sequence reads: CATSSESPILASSTDTQYF. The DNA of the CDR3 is TGTGCCACCAGCAGCGAAAGCCCCATATTAGCGAGTAGCACAGATACGCAGTATTTT.

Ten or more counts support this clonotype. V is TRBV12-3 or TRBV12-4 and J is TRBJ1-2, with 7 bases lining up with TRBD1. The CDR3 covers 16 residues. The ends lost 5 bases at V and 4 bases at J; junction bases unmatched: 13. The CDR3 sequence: CASSGPGTARFYGYTF. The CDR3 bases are TGTGCCAGCAGTGGTCCCGGGACAGCAAGGTTCTATGGCTACACCTTC.

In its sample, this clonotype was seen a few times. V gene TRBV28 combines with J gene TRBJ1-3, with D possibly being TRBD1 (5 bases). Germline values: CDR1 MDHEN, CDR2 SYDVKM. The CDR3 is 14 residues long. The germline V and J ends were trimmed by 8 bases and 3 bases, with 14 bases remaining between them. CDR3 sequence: CASSSGGVGNTIYF. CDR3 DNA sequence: TGTGCCAGCTCCTCGGGGGGGGTTGGAAACACCATATATTTT.

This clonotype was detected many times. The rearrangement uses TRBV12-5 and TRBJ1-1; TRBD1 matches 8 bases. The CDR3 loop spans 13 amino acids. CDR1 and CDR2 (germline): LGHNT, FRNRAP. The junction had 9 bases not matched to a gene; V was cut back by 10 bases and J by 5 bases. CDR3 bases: TGTGCTACCGCGGACAGGGAGGGGACTGAAGCTTTCTTT. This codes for CATADREGTEAFF.

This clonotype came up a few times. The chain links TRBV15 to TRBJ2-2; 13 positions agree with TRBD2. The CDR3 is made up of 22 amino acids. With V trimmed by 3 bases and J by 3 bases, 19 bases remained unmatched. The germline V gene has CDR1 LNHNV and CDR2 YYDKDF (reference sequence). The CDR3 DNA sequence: TGTGCCACCAGCAGTCTACATCCGGAAGGACTAGCGGGAGAAGTGTACACCGGGGAGCTGTTTTTT. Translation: CATSSLHPEGLAGEVYTGELFF.

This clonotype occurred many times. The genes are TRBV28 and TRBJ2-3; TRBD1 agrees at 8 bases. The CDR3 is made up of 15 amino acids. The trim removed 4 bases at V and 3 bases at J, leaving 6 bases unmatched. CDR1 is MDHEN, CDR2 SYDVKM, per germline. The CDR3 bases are TGTGCCAGCAGTTCCCAGGGGGCAAGGACAGATACGCAGTATTTT. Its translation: CASSSQGARTDTQYF.

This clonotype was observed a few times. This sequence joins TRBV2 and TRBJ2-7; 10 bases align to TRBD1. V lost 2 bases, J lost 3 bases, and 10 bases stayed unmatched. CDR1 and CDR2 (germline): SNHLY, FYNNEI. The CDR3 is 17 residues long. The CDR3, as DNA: TGTGCCAGCAGTGAAAAGGCTCCGGGACAGGGGTTCTACGAGCAGTACTTC. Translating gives CASSEKAPGQGFYEQYF.